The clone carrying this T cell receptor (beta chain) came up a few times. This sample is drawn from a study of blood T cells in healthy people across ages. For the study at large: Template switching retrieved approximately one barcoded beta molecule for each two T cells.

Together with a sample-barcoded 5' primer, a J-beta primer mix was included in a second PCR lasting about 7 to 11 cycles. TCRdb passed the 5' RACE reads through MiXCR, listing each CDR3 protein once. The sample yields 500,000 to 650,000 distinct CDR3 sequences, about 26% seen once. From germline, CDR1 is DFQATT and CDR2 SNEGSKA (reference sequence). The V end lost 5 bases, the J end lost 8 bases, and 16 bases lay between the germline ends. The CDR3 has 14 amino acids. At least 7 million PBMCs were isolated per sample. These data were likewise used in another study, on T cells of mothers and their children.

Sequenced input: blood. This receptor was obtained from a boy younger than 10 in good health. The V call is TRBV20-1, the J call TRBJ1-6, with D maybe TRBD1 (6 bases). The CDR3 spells CSAFQYRADSPLHF. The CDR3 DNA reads TGCAGTGCTTTCCAGTACAGGGCGGATTCACCCCTCCACTTT.